A selection of T cell receptor beta chains follows, all from one sample in a study of blood T cell repertoires in COVID-19. Data came from immunoSEQ multiplex PCR; TCRdb stores just in-frame clones and leaves some out. In the table there are approximately 260,000 clones, about 80% of which are singletons. Sample: peripheral blood. These receptors all come from a human donor in a cohort sampled during active COVID-19. The CDR3 runs from the conserved cysteine through the conserved F or W.

J,V,length,CDR3
TRBJ2-7,TRBV6-4,17,CASRAPRLAPEPYEQYF
TRBJ2-1,TRBV28,12,CASRTDPGEQFF
TRBJ1-1,TRBV4-1,15,CASSQGDRGPTEAFF
TRBJ1-5,TRBV28,14,CASMRGGGNQPQHF
TRBJ2-4,TRBV6-5,14,CASGPTGSGNIQYF
TRBJ1-5,TRBV19,17,CASSKGTAHTSNQPQHF
TRBJ2-7,TRBV5-1,14,CASSFSQEPYEQYF
TRBJ2-7,TRBV13,14,CASALGGVGYEQYF
TRBJ2-3,TRBV18,16,CASSPTSGSQGDTQYF
TRBJ2-7,TRBV6-2/TRBV6-3,15,CASSYRLAGGYEQYF
TRBJ1-6,TRBV4-2,20,CASSHHTRPGGRAKNSPLHF
TRBJ1-6,TRBV5-5,15,CASSLTGGRDSPLHF
TRBJ2-5,TRBV2,15,CASSEGGQGGETQYF
TRBJ2-1,TRBV4-2,16,CASSHEGLAGNNEQFF
TRBJ1-3,TRBV28,11,CASSSRYTIYF
TRBJ2-2,TRBV5-1,15,CASSPGSSWRGELFF
TRBJ2-7,TRBV15,16,CATSRRRGGGNYEQYF
TRBJ1-2,TRBV4-2,15,CASSQTATGVNGYTF
TRBJ2-2,TRBV4-2,16,CASSRSIGTGVGELFF
TRBJ1-2,TRBV15,17,CATSRDGVGFGGNGYTF
TRBJ1-4,TRBV5-6,14,CASSTGTGNQKLFF
TRBJ1-6,TRBV19,14,CASSPGTGVSPLHF
TRBJ2-5,TRBV4-3,18,CASSQDLMRSGRQETQYF
TRBJ2-3,TRBV5-4,16,CASSLDELVTRDTQYF
TRBJ2-1,TRBV6-4,15,CASSPGAGALNEQFF
TRBJ2-2,TRBV29-1,16,CSARSSGRESTGELFF
TRBJ2-3,TRBV6-5,16,CASSSTGTSRTDTQYF
TRBJ1-1,TRBV19,16,CASRRQGTTMNTEAFF
TRBJ2-7,TRBV27,13,CASTTGGSHEQYF
TRBJ2-5,TRBV4-3,16,CASSPEAGGGRGTQYF
TRBJ2-7,TRBV21-1,22,CASSKGDGSPGQGAFRTYEQYF
TRBJ2-7,TRBV6-5,14,CASSQTESSYEQYF
TRBJ2-3,TRBV7-2,15,CASSSRGGGADTQYF
TRBJ2-7,TRBV15,12,CATSAEPQEQYF
TRBJ2-7,TRBV7-2,15,CASSSPGQAHYEQYF
TRBJ2-7,TRBV6-5,15,CASSYNQGGSYEQYF
TRBJ1-1,TRBV19,14,CASSGRGRPAEAFF
TRBJ2-1,TRBV7-8,14,CASSTDRGRSEQFF
TRBJ2-1,TRBV7-6,17,CASSLVLTSGPVTGQFF
TRBJ1-5,TRBV2,15,CASSVIGGAGQPQHF
TRBJ2-7,TRBV5-1,14,CASSPGTGSYEQYF
TRBJ2-3,TRBV5-4,16,CASSLLTGLGTDTQYF
TRBJ1-1,TRBV7-9,13,CASSPPAGTEAFF
TRBJ1-3,TRBV5-6,18,CASSFYRTGQYTGNTIYF
TRBJ2-2,TRBV19,15,CASSIAGANTGELFF
TRBJ2-3,TRBV9,15,CASSGDGQGSDTQYF